The rows below give T cell receptor beta chains drawn from one sample of a study of shared clonotypes between healthy human individuals. Assay used: immunoSEQ multiplex PCR; TCRdb lists only in-frame clones, some missing. The table lists approximately 980,000 clones, 76% of them singletons, with approximately 1.5% in the top ten. Sequencing was done on a sample of memory CD4+ T cells sorted from blood. All receptors come from a young man in good health. Each CDR3 is given with its conserved first and last residue. The D gene is left open where the match is weak. Only part of the rows carry a size: once, few, many, or a class if the clone is expanded.

J gene: TRBJ2-7
V gene: TRBV4-2
CDR3 length: 16
D gene: TRBD1
clone size: NA
CDR3 DNA: TGTGCCAGCAGCCAAGATTGGACAACAAAGGGGGCCGAGCAGTACTTC
CDR3 protein: CASSQDWTTKGAEQYF

J gene: TRBJ1-2
V gene: TRBV7-9
CDR3 length: 14
D gene: NA
clone size: NA
CDR3 DNA: TGTGCCAGCAGCTTAGAGGGTTTGGCAAATGGCTACACCTTC
CDR3 protein: CASSLEGLANGYTF

J gene: TRBJ1-5
V gene: TRBV11-2
CDR3 length: 16
D gene: NA
clone size: NA
CDR3 DNA: TGTGCCAGCAGCTCAGGGGTGGGCGGATACTGGGGGGCCCAGCATTTT
CDR3 protein: CASSSGVGGYWGAQHF

J gene: TRBJ1-1
V gene: TRBV25-1
CDR3 length: 14
D gene: NA
clone size: NA
CDR3 DNA: TGTGCCAGCAGTGAATCCCCCGTGACGACTGAAGCTTTCTTT
CDR3 protein: CASSESPVTTEAFF

J gene: TRBJ1-4
V gene: TRBV7-9
CDR3 length: 15
D gene: TRBD1
clone size: NA
CDR3 DNA: TGTGCCAGCAGTCGCCAGGGGGTGGGAGTTGAAAAACTGTTTTTT
CDR3 protein: CASSRQGVGVEKLFF

J gene: TRBJ1-1
V gene: TRBV11-1
CDR3 length: 13
D gene: TRBD1
clone size: NA
CDR3 DNA: TGTGCCAGCAGTCGACAGGGTGGGCTGCAAGCTTTCTTT
CDR3 protein: CASSRQGGLQAFF

J gene: TRBJ1-1
V gene: TRBV5-6
CDR3 length: 13
D gene: NA
clone size: NA
CDR3 DNA: TGTGCCAGCAGCCTCGGACGGAACACTGAAGCTTTCTTT
CDR3 protein: CASSLGRNTEAFF

J gene: TRBJ2-7
V gene: TRBV6-1
CDR3 length: 15
D gene: NA
clone size: NA
CDR3 DNA: TGTGCCAGCAGTGAAGAACAGGGAGGACCCTACGAGCAGTACTTC
CDR3 protein: CASSEEQGGPYEQYF

J gene: TRBJ2-7
V gene: TRBV6-1
CDR3 length: 15
D gene: NA
clone size: once
CDR3 DNA: TGTGCCAGCACGATCGGACAGACAAGCTCCTACGAGCAGTACTTC
CDR3 protein: CASTIGQTSSYEQYF

J gene: TRBJ2-7
V gene: TRBV29-1
CDR3 length: 11
D gene: NA
clone size: few
CDR3 DNA: TGCAGCGGCGTTCAGGGGAACGAGCAGTACTTC
CDR3 protein: CSGVQGNEQYF

J gene: TRBJ1-4
V gene: TRBV18
CDR3 length: 14
D gene: NA
clone size: NA
CDR3 DNA: TGTGCCAGCTCACCACCGAGCCAGGTCGAAAAACTGTTTTTT
CDR3 protein: CASSPPSQVEKLFF

J gene: TRBJ1-2
V gene: TRBV6-5
CDR3 length: 15
D gene: NA
clone size: few
CDR3 DNA: TGTGCCAGCAGTCGGACATCATGGCTCCTCTATGGCTACACCTTC
CDR3 protein: CASSRTSWLLYGYTF

J gene: TRBJ2-1
V gene: TRBV2
CDR3 length: 15
D gene: TRBD2
clone size: NA
CDR3 DNA: TGTGCCAGCAGTGAAGACGGAGGGAGGGCGAATGAGCAGTTCTTC
CDR3 protein: CASSEDGGRANEQFF

J gene: TRBJ1-5
V gene: TRBV10-2
CDR3 length: 13
D gene: NA
clone size: many
CDR3 DNA: TGCGCCAGCAATTACGGGATCAATCAGCCCCAGCATTTT
CDR3 protein: CASNYGINQPQHF

J gene: TRBJ2-2
V gene: TRBV18
CDR3 length: 14
D gene: NA
clone size: NA
CDR3 DNA: TGTGCCAGCTCCGAGGTCTCGAACACCGGGGAGCTGTTTTTT
CDR3 protein: CASSEVSNTGELFF